Below, one T cell receptor beta chain is given with its context. The specificity of this receptor is unknown. Qualities for individual bases were not recorded, and no much larger clone is one base off. The immunoSEQ Assay, which uses bias-controlled multiplex PCR amplification of genomic DNA, was used to profile TCRbeta CDR3 regions. Per the source publication's procedure: The absolute abundance of each unique TCRbeta CDR3 region was quantified after sequences were collapsed and filtered. Differential abundance was assessed using a binomial (Fisher-equivalent) model and a beta-binomial model in which time-dependent variance fitted from healthy donors was added. Clones with fewer than 5 combined templates were removed, and a clone was called differentially abundant if the clone's Benjamini-Hochberg FDR was below 0.01. Using the form v = (b*log(k)+a)^2, the beta-binomial variance was modeled as a function of the total template count across the two samples. The immuneACCESS repertoire file appears here via TCRdb, limited to in-frame rearrangements. These files lack a portion of the clones; in checked studies, under half of the deficit traces to unresolved V genes, and the cause of the others is not known. V and J calls and clone size are those listed in that table; D and trimming were worked out from the DNA. The sample contains 65,000 to 95,000 clones, 80% to 90% of them found a single time. Around 7% of the sample lies in the top ten.

V is reduced by 4 bases and J by 1 base, leaving a spacing of 13 bases between them. The germline V gene specifies LGHNA as CDR1 and YNFKEQ as CDR2. The CDR3 spans 15 residues, from the cysteine through the phenylalanine. Here the CDR3 DNA is all that survives: 45 bases in frame from base 1. This sample was included in a study of identifying expanded T cells in peripheral blood (dated by TCRdb to 2018 to 2020). Describing the broader study: Technical replicates were generated by sequencing separate aliquots of the same genomic DNA pool, with four replicates compared pairwise. General study outcomes and caveats: The authors expected that biological variance in healthy repertoires might rise further over much longer intervals, such as months to years. Across all healthy donors, variance in clone template counts between two-week samples was found to increase significantly with total template count. Roughly 1.2 differentially abundant clones were flagged by the binomial model between technical replicates, whereas about 16 and 19 were flagged over approximately two weeks and four weeks, respectively. Across all healthy-donor time intervals, the beta-binomial model significantly cut both the number of clones called differentially abundant and the false-positive rate.

During the collection period, no infections or other immune events were recorded for the healthy donors. Blood repertoires from healthy donors were used as a training cohort for calibrating time-dependent variance in a beta-binomial model of differential abundance of T-cell clones. The training cohort was composed of roughly ten healthy donors, 3 female and 7 male. Donor ages ranged from about 29 to 70 years, with an average of roughly 46 years. Whole blood was collected from each healthy donor at three time points spaced around 2 weeks apart and obtained from a commercial supplier. For immunosequencing, genomic DNA was extracted from whole blood that had not been sorted.

The sequence was obtained from a person aged 18 to 75 in good health. The chain is made from TRBV4-2 and TRBJ2-5; matching of 5 bases hints at TRBD2 as the D gene. The sequenced sample consisted of blood. The CDR3 region has the sequence CASSRRGDLQETQYF. The DNA sequence follows: TGTGCCAGCAGCCGACGGGGAGACCTCCAAGAGACCCAGTACTTC.